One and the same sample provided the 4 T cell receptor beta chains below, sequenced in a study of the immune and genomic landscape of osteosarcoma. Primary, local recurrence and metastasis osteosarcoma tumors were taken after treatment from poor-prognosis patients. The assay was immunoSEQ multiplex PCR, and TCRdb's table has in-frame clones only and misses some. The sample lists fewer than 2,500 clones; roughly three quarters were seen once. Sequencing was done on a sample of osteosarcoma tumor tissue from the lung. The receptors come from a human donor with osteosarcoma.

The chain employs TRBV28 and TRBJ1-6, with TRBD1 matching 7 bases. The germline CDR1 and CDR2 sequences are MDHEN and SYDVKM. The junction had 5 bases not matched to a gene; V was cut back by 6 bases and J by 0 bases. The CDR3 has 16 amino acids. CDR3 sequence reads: CASSRQGSSYNSPLHF. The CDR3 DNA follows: TGTGCCAGCAGCAGACAGGGAAGCTCCTATAATTCACCCCTCCACTTT.

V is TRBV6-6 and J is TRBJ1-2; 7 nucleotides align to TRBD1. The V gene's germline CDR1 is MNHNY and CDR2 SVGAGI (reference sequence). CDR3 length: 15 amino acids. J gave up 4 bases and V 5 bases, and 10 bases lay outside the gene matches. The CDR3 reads CASSLRDSYPYGYTF. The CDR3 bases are TGTGCCAGCAGTCTCCGGGACAGCTATCCCTATGGCTACACCTTC.

CDR3 amino acids: CATQRDLTSTDTQYF. As DNA, the CDR3 is TGTGCCACTCAAAGGGACTTGACTAGCACAGATACGCAGTATTTT. This chain joins TRBV19 and TRBJ2-3; D may be TRBD2 (6 bases). The CDR3 spans 15 residues. V lost 10 bases and J lost 0, with 17 bases in between. The germline V gene encodes CDR1 LNHDA and CDR2 SQIVND (reference sequence).

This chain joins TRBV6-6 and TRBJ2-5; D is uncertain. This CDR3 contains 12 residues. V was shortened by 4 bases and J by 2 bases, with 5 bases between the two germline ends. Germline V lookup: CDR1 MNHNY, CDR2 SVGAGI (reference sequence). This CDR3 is CASSWSQETQYF. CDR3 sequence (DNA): TGTGCCAGCAGTTGGAGTCAAGAGACCCAGTACTTC.